This TCR beta chain originates from a study of T cell responses to AZD1222 COVID-19 vaccine. Study-wide context: Second-dose groups at about 4 or about 12 weeks were pooled.

Points on this clone: Its antigen is unidentified.

Measured with immunoSEQ multiplex PCR; TCRdb has only the in-frame clones, and not every one. Of roughly 53,000 clones listed, approximately 84% are singletons. Notes on the study in general: Scientists sampled the repertoires only once the peak T cell response had passed. The CD4 TCRs associated with vaccination extended across spike and predominated at 160-218 and 743-854. Spike-specific TCR breadth rose after two AZD1222 doses, and depth rose as well.

From germline, CDR1 is SGHDN and CDR2 FVKESK. V shed 3 bases, J shed 5 bases, and the junction held 6 bases outside the gene matches. CDR3 size: 15 residues. This sample comprised peripheral blood, obtained on day 0 of AZD1222 vaccination. The chain couples TRBV14 to TRBJ2-7, with TRBD2 identical over 11 bases. The TCR comes from an adult in good health. The DNA of the CDR3 is TGTGCCAGCAGCCAGTTAGCGGGAGGGCCCCACGAGCAGTACTTC. Its translation: CASSQLAGGPHEQYF.